The 25 T cell receptor beta chains below all came from one sample that was sequenced in a study of T-cell memory formation after mild COVID-19. Via MiXCR, TCRdb re-called the 5' RACE reads, giving one row per CDR3 protein. Among 350,000 to 500,000 distinct CDR3 sequences, under 20% were seen once, and the ten largest hold roughly 21%. The sample consisted of PBMCs or a T cell subset sorted from them (not recorded which). The receptors were sampled from a man aged 18 to 29 who had mild COVID-19 (a few samples of this study predate the infection). Cell type and time point are not known.

The chain recombines TRBV7-9 with TRBJ2-7; 10 bases agree with TRBD2. Trimming took 5 bases from V and 6 from J; bases not matched to a gene: 7. CDR1 and CDR2 from the germline V gene are SEHNR and FQNEAQ (reference sequence). The CDR3 runs to 14 residues. The CDR3 bases are TGTGCCAGCAGCCGGACTAGCGGATCGTCCGAGCAGTACGTC. It is translated as CASSRTSGSSEQYV.

In its sample, this clonotype was seen many times. The gene calls are TRBV20-1 and TRBJ2-7; D remains unclear. Trimming shortened V by 0 bases and J by 0 bases, and 6 bases separated the two germline ends. CDR1 and CDR2 (germline): DFQATT, SNEGSKA (reference sequence). CDR3 length: 13 residues. Here the CDR3 reads CSARDTASYEQYV. Here the CDR3 DNA reads TGCAGTGCTAGAGATACAGCCTCCTACGAGCAGTACGTC.

The sample holds a few counts of this clonotype. The chain joins TRBV5-1 to TRBJ2-5; D possibly corresponds to TRBD1 (5 bases). The CDR3 runs 14 residues. V was clipped by 0 bases and J by 2 bases, with 8 bases between them. Looked up from germline, CDR1 is SGHRS and CDR2 is YFSETQ. DNA for the CDR3: TGCGCCAGCAGCTTGGACAGGCCTCAAGAGACCCAGTACTTC. Residues: CASSLDRPQETQYF. Full variable domain (outside the CDR3, taken from reference TRBV5-1 and TRBJ2-5): KAGVTQTPRYLIKTRGQQVTLSCSPISGHRSVSWYQQTPGQGLQFLFEYFSETQRNKGNFPGRFSGRQFSNSRSEMNVSTLELGDSALYLCASSLDRPQETQYFGPGTRLLVL.

In its sample, this clonotype was seen many times. This chain uses TRBV12-3 or TRBV12-4 with TRBJ2-2, with a possible D match to TRBD1 (7 bases). This CDR3 region has 17 residues. Trimming shortened V by 7 bases and J by 2 bases, and 20 bases separated the two germline ends. DNA for the CDR3: TGTGCCAGCAAACTGGGGGGTGGGACAGTTAACACCGGGGAGCTGTTTTTT. It translates to CASKLGGGTVNTGELFF.

This clonotype was picked up many times. The CDR3 sequence: CASSFGPAYEQYF. CDR3 nucleotide sequence: TGCGCCAGCAGCTTTGGGCCCGCCTACGAGCAGTACTTC. This chain uses TRBV5-1 with TRBJ2-7, with D hard to call. CDR3 length equals 13 residues. Per the germline V gene, CDR1 is SGHRS and CDR2 is YFSETQ. The V end was cut by 2 bases, the J end by 2 bases, with 8 bases between. The full variable domain, completed using reference TRBV5-1 and TRBJ2-7, is KAGVTQTPRYLIKTRGQQVTLSCSPISGHRSVSWYQQTPGQGLQFLFEYFSETQRNKGNFPGRFSGRQFSNSRSEMNVSTLELGDSALYLCASSFGPAYEQYFGPGTRLTVT.

The V gene is TRBV6-2 or TRBV6-3, the J gene TRBJ1-5; D is unresolved. The CDR3 consists of 15 residues. Trimming shortened V by 2 bases and J by 6 bases, and 14 bases separated the two germline ends. CDR1 and CDR2 (germline): MNHEY, SVGEGT. CDR3 sequence reads: CASSYDGWVFQPQHF. The CDR3 DNA is TGTGCCAGCAGTTACGACGGGTGGGTGTTTCAGCCCCAGCATTTT.

The rearrangement joins TRBV12-3 or TRBV12-4 to TRBJ1-5; D not certain. This CDR3 has 14 residues. V was shortened by 2 bases and J by 0 bases, with 5 bases between the two germline ends. Here the CDR3 DNA reads TGTGCCAGCAGTTTATTGTATAGCAATCAGCCCCAGCATTTT. Its protein product is CASSLLYSNQPQHF.

The rearrangement links TRBV20-1 to TRBJ2-1; no clear D gene. The germline V gene encodes CDR1 DFQATT and CDR2 SNEGSKA (reference sequence). The CDR3 loop spans 13 amino acids. Trimming left V 0 bases short and J 6 bases short, with 9 bases between. In DNA, the CDR3 is TGCAGTGCTAGAGATCCGACTGTCAATGAGCAGTTCTTC. Translation: CSARDPTVNEQFF.

This chain joins TRBV5-1 and TRBJ2-6; D unclear. Germline-derived CDR1 and CDR2 are SGHRS and YFSETQ. The CDR3 consists of 14 residues. Trimming stripped 1 base from V and 2 bases from J, with 4 bases between. The CDR3 loop is CASSLTPGANVLTF. The CDR3 DNA sequence: TGCGCCAGCAGCTTGACCCCTGGGGCCAACGTCCTGACTTTC.

This clonotype was counted at least ten times. The chain uses TRBV6-2 or TRBV6-3 and TRBJ1-2; 7 bases are a match to TRBD1. Germline loops: CDR1 MNHEY, CDR2 SVGEGT. V was clipped by 5 bases and J by 7 bases; unmatched bases: 7. This CDR3 spans 13 amino acids. The CDR3 is CASSDDRAFGYTF. For the CDR3, the DNA is TGTGCCAGCAGTGATGACAGGGCATTTGGCTACACCTTC.

This clonotype has a handful of counts. V gene TRBV29-1 combines with J gene TRBJ2-7, with D possibly TRBD2 on 5 matching bases. Germline V gives CDR1 SQVTM, CDR2 ANQGSEA. This CDR3 has 11 amino acids. The ends were cut back, 8 bases at V and 2 bases at J, with 10 bases in the middle. The CDR3 DNA sequence: TGCAGCCCCCCGAGGGCCTACGAGCAGTACGTC. Translation: CSPPRAYEQYV.

This clonotype was observed a handful of times. The V and J genes are TRBV18 and TRBJ2-3, with TRBD1 matching over 7 bases. Germline V CDR1 and CDR2: KGHSH, LQKENI. Germline trimming cut 5 bases from V and 1 base from J; bases unmatched to any gene: 6. CDR3 length equals 15 residues. The DNA of the CDR3 is TGTGCCAGCTCATTCGGACAGGTGGGCACAGATACGCAGTATTTT. This codes for CASSFGQVGTDTQYF.

This clonotype was seen a few times. The rearrangement joins TRBV5-1 to TRBJ2-3; D possibly matches TRBD1 or TRBD2 (5 bases each). Trimming took off 0 bases at V and 2 bases at J, with 16 bases between the two ends. Germline-derived CDR1 and CDR2 are SGHRS and YFSETQ. This CDR3 comprises 17 residues. DNA of the CDR3: TGCGCCAGCAGCTTGGCGGTGAGGGGACCTGACACAGATACGCAGTATTTT. Protein: CASSLAVRGPDTDTQYF. Full variable domain (remainder filled in from reference TRBV5-1 and TRBJ2-3): KAGVTQTPRYLIKTRGQQVTLSCSPISGHRSVSWYQQTPGQGLQFLFEYFSETQRNKGNFPGRFSGRQFSNSRSEMNVSTLELGDSALYLCASSLAVRGPDTDTQYFGPGTRLTVL.

This clonotype was seen a few times. This chain uses TRBV7-2 with TRBJ2-5; perhaps TRBD2 as D (6 bases). Trimming shortened V by 4 bases and J by 5 bases, and 14 bases separated the two germline ends. Germline loops: CDR1 SGHTA, CDR2 FQGNSA. The CDR3 runs to 14 residues. CDR3 sequence reads: CASSSPGLGETQYF. The CDR3 region has the DNA TGTGCCAGCAGCTCGCCGGGACTGGGGGAGACCCAGTACTTC.

This clonotype occurred many times. J is TRBJ2-1 and V is TRBV12-3 or TRBV12-4, with D perhaps TRBD1 or TRBD2 (5 bases each). V was shortened by 3 bases and J by 0 bases, with 9 bases between the two germline ends. The CDR3 sequence is 15 residues long. The DNA for the CDR3 is TGTGCCAGCAGTTTGGGGGATAGCTCCTACAATGAGCAGTTCTTC. Translation: CASSLGDSSYNEQFF.

Only a few counts were recorded for this clonotype. The chain is built from TRBV4-1 and TRBJ2-7, with no clear D. Germline assignment: CDR1 MGHRA and CDR2 YSYEKL. The CDR3 length is 15 residues. V lost 0 bases to trimming and J lost 3 bases, with 12 bases between them. The CDR3 loop is CASSQDPARSYEQYV. The CDR3 region has the DNA TGCGCCAGCAGCCAAGATCCGGCCAGGAGCTACGAGCAGTACGTC.

The V and J genes are TRBV12-3 or TRBV12-4 and TRBJ2-1; 9 positions agree with TRBD2. Losses at the gene ends were 6 bases for V and 5 bases for J; bases not matched to a gene: 20. The CDR3 has 19 residues. CDR3 protein: CASSPVPRESLAGNNEQFF. The CDR3 DNA follows: TGTGCCAGCAGCCCGGTACCGCGGGAGTCCCTAGCGGGGAACAATGAGCAGTTCTTC.

V gene TRBV20-1 combines with J gene TRBJ2-7, with 9 positions matching TRBD1. J lost 7 bases, V lost 6 bases, and 10 bases had no gene match. Germline values: CDR1 DFQATT, CDR2 SNEGSKA (reference sequence). The CDR3 runs 13 residues. CDR3 loop: CSAPPGQGREQYF. CDR3 nucleotide sequence: TGCAGTGCCCCCCCGGGACAGGGTCGGGAGCAGTACTTC.

There are a few counts of this clonotype. The chain couples TRBV5-6 to TRBJ2-1, with D maybe TRBD2 (7 bases). In germline, CDR1 is SGHDT, CDR2 YYEEEE. V was cut by 1 base and J by 7 bases, with 12 bases left in between. This CDR3 region has 14 residues. In nucleotides, the CDR3 is TGTGCCAGCAGCTTGCGGGGGGCGGCGAATGAGCAGTTCTTC. Translation gives CASSLRGAANEQFF.

The chain is built from TRBV24-1 and TRBJ1-5, with D perhaps TRBD1 (5 bases). V was clipped by 7 bases and J by 4 bases, with 7 bases between them. CDR3 length: 12 residues. Per germline, CDR1 KGHDR and CDR2 SFDVKD. CDR3 residues: CATRGENQPQHF. The CDR3 DNA reads TGTGCCACCAGAGGGGAGAATCAGCCCCAGCATTTT.

The V and J genes are TRBV10-2 and TRBJ2-1; D ambiguous. The germline CDR1 and CDR2 sequences are WSHSY and SAAADI. Between the trimmed V and J ends, which lost 0 bases and 11 bases, there was a span of 11 bases. The CDR3 length is 13 residues. The CDR3 loop reads CASSESLGTQQFF. The DNA for the CDR3 is TGCGCCAGCAGTGAGTCTCTAGGCACGCAGCAGTTCTTC.

The chain couples TRBV6-5 to TRBJ2-2; D is uncertain. Germline V CDR1 and CDR2: MNHEY, SVGAGI. There are 15 residues in the CDR3. Trimming took off 3 bases at V and 0 bases at J, with 8 bases between the two ends. The CDR3 loop is CASSYRTANTGELFF. Written as DNA, the CDR3 is TGTGCCAGCAGTTATAGGACCGCGAACACCGGGGAGCTGTTTTTT.

The J gene is TRBJ2-1, the V gene TRBV5-6, with 7 bases fitting TRBD2. Germline V gives CDR1 SGHDT, CDR2 YYEEEE. This CDR3 spans 15 amino acids. The V segment lost 3 bases and the J segment 7 bases; nucleotides outside the gene matches: 10. CDR3 bases: TGTGCCAGCAGCTACAGGTGGCGGGGGAGGAATGAGCAGTTCTTC. Translation: CASSYRWRGRNEQFF. Complete variable domain (other parts from reference TRBV5-6 and TRBJ2-1): DAGVTQSPTHLIKTRGQQVTLRCSPKSGHDTVSWYQQALGQGPQFIFQYYEEEERQRGNFPDRFSGHQFPNYSSELNVNALLLGDSALYLCASSYRWRGRNEQFFGPGTRLTVL.

The chain links TRBV2 to TRBJ1-5; 7 bases agree with TRBD1. This CDR3 contains 13 residues. Germline loops: CDR1 SNHLY, CDR2 FYNNEI. The trim removed 4 bases at V and 7 bases at J, leaving 4 bases unmatched. The CDR3 coding sequence is TGTGCCAGCAGTGTTAAAGGGGGCCAGCCCCAGCATTTT. It is translated as CASSVKGGQPQHF.

This clonotype was seen a handful of times. This chain connects TRBV15 to TRBJ2-4; 11 nucleotides match TRBD2. Germline V gene lookup returns CDR1 LNHNV and CDR2 YYDKDF (reference sequence). V lost 1 base, J lost 1 base, and 3 bases stayed unmatched. This CDR3 comprises 17 residues. CDR3 in DNA: TGTGCCACCAGCAGAGTGGGACTAGCGGTGGCCAAAAACATTCAGTACTTC. Protein sequence: CATSRVGLAVAKNIQYF.